This record concerns one T cell receptor beta chain sequence. Additional DNA sequences in this sample encode the identical CDR3. This entry is derived from a study of blood T cell repertoires in COVID-19. On the study more broadly: Acute and convalescent COVID-19 samples came from the United States, Italy and Spain. From T cells, B-cell-depleted T cells, or PBMCs came the material, which was cDNA or gDNA.

Original methodology: Reference gene primer amplification yielded estimated nucleated cell counts. Only in-frame clones appear in the TCRdb table, and some are missing; sequencing was by immunoSEQ multiplex PCR. For V, J and clone size, that table is used; D and trimming come from the DNA. The sample holds roughly 200,000 clones, 75% to 90% seen once. This CDR3 contains 14 residues. Germline CDR1 and CDR2: SGHTA and FQGTGA. V was pared by 5 bases and J by 4 bases, with 3 bases of the junction left unmatched. This receptor was taken from a human donor with active or convalescent COVID-19. The donor label of this sample is uncertain. The chain combines TRBV7-3 with TRBJ1-1, with 11 bases aligning to TRBD1. The sample was peripheral blood. CDR3 loop: CASSPGTGGTEAFF. In nucleotides, the CDR3 is TGTGCCAGCAGCCCGGGGACAGGGGGCACTGAAGCTTTCTTT.